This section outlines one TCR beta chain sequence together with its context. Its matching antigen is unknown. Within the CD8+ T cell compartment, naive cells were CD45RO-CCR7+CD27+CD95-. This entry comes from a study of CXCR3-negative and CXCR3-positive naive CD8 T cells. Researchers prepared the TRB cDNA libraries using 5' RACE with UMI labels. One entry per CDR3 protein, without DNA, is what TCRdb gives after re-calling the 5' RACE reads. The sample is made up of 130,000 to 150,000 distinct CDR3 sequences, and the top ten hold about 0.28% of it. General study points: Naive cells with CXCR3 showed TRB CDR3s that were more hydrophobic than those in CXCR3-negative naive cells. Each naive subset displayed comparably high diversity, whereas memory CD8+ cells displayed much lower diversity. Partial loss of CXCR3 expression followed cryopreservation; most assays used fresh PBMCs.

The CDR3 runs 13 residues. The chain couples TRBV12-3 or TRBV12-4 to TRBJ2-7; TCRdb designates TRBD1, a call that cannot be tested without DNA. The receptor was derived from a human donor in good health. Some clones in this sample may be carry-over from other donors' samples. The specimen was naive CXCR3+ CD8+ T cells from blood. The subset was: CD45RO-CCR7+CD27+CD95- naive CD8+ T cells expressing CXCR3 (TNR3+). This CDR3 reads CASRSGTAYEQYF.